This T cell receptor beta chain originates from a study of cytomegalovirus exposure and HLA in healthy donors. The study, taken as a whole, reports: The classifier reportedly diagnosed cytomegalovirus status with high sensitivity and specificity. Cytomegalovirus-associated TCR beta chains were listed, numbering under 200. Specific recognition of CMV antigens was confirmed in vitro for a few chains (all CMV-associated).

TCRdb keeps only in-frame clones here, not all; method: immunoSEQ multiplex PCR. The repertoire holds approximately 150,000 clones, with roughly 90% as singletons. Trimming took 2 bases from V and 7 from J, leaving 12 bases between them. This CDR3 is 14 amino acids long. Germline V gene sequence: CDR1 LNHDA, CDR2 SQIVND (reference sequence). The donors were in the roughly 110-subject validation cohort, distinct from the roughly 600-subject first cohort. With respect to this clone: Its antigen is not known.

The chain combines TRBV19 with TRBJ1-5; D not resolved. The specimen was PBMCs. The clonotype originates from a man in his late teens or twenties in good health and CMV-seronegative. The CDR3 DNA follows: TGTGCCAGTAGTATATTAGGTCCCGGGCAGCCCCAGCATTTT. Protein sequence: CASSILGPGQPQHF.